This T cell receptor (beta chain) was sequenced in a study of shared clonotypes between healthy human individuals. On ten immunoSEQ deep assay plates, unsorted PBMC DNA was sequenced. Assay: immunoSEQ multiplex PCR; the TCRdb copy retains only in-frame clones and omits some. The table lists some 530,000 clones, 81% of them singletons, with roughly 12% in the top ten. This clone occurred many times. Additional DNA sequences in this sample encode the identical CDR3. The CDR3 runs 15 residues. Per the germline V gene, CDR1 is SGDLS and CDR2 is YYNGEE. The V end was cut by 0 bases, the J end by 3 bases, with 10 bases between.

The TCR comes from a woman in her 40s in good health. Some clones in this sample may be carry-over from other donors' samples. The sequenced material came from PBMCs. The rearrangement links TRBV9 to TRBJ2-1, with TRBD1 as a possible D gene (6 bases). CDR3 sequence reads: CASSVEGEIYNEQFF. CDR3 coding DNA: TGTGCCAGCAGCGTAGAGGGGGAGATCTACAATGAGCAGTTCTTC.